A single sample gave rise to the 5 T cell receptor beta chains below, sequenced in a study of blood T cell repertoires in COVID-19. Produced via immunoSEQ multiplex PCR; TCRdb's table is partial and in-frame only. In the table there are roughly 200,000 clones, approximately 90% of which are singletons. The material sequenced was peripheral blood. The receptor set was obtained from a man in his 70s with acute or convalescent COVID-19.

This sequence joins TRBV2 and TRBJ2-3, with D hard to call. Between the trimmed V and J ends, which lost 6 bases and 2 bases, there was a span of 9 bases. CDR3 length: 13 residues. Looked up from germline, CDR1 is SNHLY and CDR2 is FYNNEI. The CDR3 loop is CASSKHATDTQYF. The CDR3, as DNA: TGTGCCAGCAGCAAGCATGCCACAGATACGCAGTATTTT.

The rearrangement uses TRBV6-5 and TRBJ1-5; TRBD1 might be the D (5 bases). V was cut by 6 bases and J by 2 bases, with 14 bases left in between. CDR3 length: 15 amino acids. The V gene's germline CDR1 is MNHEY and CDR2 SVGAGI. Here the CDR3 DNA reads TGTGCCAGCAGGAGGCGGGGGTCGGGCAATCAGCCCCAGCATTTT. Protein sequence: CASRRRGSGNQPQHF.

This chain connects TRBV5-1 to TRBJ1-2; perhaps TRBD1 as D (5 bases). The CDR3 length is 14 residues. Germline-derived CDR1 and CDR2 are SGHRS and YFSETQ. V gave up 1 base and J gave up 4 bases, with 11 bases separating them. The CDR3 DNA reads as TGCGCCAGCAGCTTGCCAGGGCACGGCTATGGCTACACCTTC. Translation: CASSLPGHGYGYTF.

The CDR3 loop is CASSSSGTGFGYTF. CDR3 sequence (DNA): TGTGCCAGCAGTTCCTCCGGGACAGGGTTTGGCTACACCTTC. The V and J genes are TRBV27 and TRBJ1-2; 9 positions match TRBD1. V shed 4 bases, J shed 7 bases, and the junction held 7 bases outside the gene matches. Germline loops: CDR1 MNHEY, CDR2 SMNVEV (reference sequence). The CDR3 sequence is 14 residues long.

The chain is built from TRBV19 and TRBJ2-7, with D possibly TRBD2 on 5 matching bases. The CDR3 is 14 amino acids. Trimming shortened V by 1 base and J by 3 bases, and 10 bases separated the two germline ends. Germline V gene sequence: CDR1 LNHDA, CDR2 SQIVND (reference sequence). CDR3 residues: CASSIAVGDYEQYF. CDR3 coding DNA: TGTGCCAGTAGTATAGCGGTGGGAGACTACGAGCAGTACTTC.